The 27 T cell receptor beta chains below all came from one sample that was sequenced in a study of shared clonotypes between healthy human individuals. CD45RO-negative CD8 cells positively selected for CCR7 made up the naive population, which excluded terminally differentiated effector memory CD45RA+ cells. The method was immunoSEQ multiplex PCR; TCRdb's version includes in-frame clones alone and lacks a portion of them. The sample has roughly 2,000,000 clones; 80% to 95% are singletons. Sequencing used naive CD8+ T cells from PBMCs. These receptors were taken from a man aged 18 to 29 in good health. Some clones in this sample may be carry-over from other donors' samples.

V gene TRBV4-1 combines with J gene TRBJ1-1; D remains unclear. V dropped 0 bases and J dropped 8 bases, with 7 bases sitting between them. The CDR3 covers 12 residues. The germline gives CDR1 MGHRA, CDR2 YSYEKL. CDR3 residues: CASSQEQKEAFF. The CDR3 nucleotides read TGCGCCAGCAGCCAAGAACAGAAGGAAGCTTTCTTT.

The J gene is TRBJ2-3, the V gene TRBV9, with TRBD2 identical over 12 bases. The junction had 7 bases not matched to a gene; V was cut back by 3 bases and J by 2 bases. The CDR3 loop spans 17 amino acids. CDR1 and CDR2 from the germline V gene are SGDLS and YYNGEE. CDR3 nucleotide sequence: TGTGCCAGCAGCGCCCAACTAGCGGGAGGTGTCACAGATACGCAGTATTTT. Amino acids: CASSAQLAGGVTDTQYF.

The chain carries TRBV28 and TRBJ2-7, with D possibly matching TRBD1 (5 bases). V gave up 3 bases and J gave up 1 base, with 13 bases separating them. This CDR3 contains 15 residues. CDR1 is MDHEN and CDR2 is SYDVKM in the germline V gene. The CDR3 sequence: CASSFSGNPSYEQYF. CDR3 bases: TGTGCCAGCAGTTTCTCAGGGAACCCATCCTACGAGCAGTACTTC.

In its sample, this clone was seen once. The chain couples TRBV7-9 to TRBJ2-2; D remains unclear. V shed 5 bases and J shed 6 bases, with 13 bases lying between them. Germline V gene data show CDR1 as SEHNR and CDR2 as FQNEAQ (reference sequence). The CDR3 sequence is 14 residues long. The CDR3 here is CASSAPEVSGELFF. The CDR3 coding sequence is TGTGCCAGCAGCGCCCCCGAGGTGTCCGGGGAGCTGTTTTTT.

The rearrangement links TRBV14 to TRBJ2-7; 12 bases align to TRBD1. This CDR3 has 16 amino acids. Germline loops: CDR1 SGHDN, CDR2 FVKESK. Trimming cost V 2 bases and J 7 bases; bases outside gene matches: 9. As DNA, the CDR3 is TGTGCCAGCAGCCAAACTCCGGGACAGGGGGCTTGGGAGCAGTACTTC. It yields the protein CASSQTPGQGAWEQYF.

The V call is TRBV28, the J call TRBJ2-7; possible D gene TRBD2, 6 bases. The CDR3 length is 12 residues. V was pared by 8 bases and J by 3 bases, with 11 bases between. The germline CDR1 and CDR2 sequences are MDHEN and SYDVKM. CDR3 nucleotide sequence: TGTGCCAGCGGGGCGGGAAGCTACGAGCAGTACTTC. Encoded protein: CASGAGSYEQYF.

V gene TRBV7-6 combines with J gene TRBJ2-7; 7 positions agree with TRBD2. The CDR3 runs 15 residues. Losses at the gene ends were 8 bases for V and 2 bases for J; bases not matched to a gene: 12. Germline CDR1 SGHVS, CDR2 FNYEAQ. This chain's CDR3 is CASGVGLAVTYEQYF. The CDR3 DNA is TGTGCCAGCGGTGTAGGGCTAGCGGTTACCTACGAGCAGTACTTC.

The rearrangement joins TRBV5-1 to TRBJ2-5; no clear D gene. CDR3 length: 14 amino acids. In germline, CDR1 is SGHRS, CDR2 YFSETQ. V lost 2 bases and J lost 5, with 13 bases in between. The CDR3 sequence is CASSLSRAVETQYF. The CDR3 DNA is TGCGCCAGCAGCTTATCAAGGGCGGTGGAGACCCAGTACTTC.

V is TRBV28 and J is TRBJ2-1, with 12 bases aligning to TRBD2. Trimming cost V 1 base and J 6 bases; bases outside gene matches: 7. There are 17 residues in the CDR3. Germline assignment: CDR1 MDHEN and CDR2 SYDVKM. CDR3 in DNA: TGTGCCAGCAGTTTATTCCTAGCGGGAGGGCCTATCAATGAGCAGTTCTTC. Its translation is CASSLFLAGGPINEQFF.

The chain is built from TRBV5-1 and TRBJ2-1; the D gene is possibly TRBD2 (5 bases). Germline values: CDR1 SGHRS, CDR2 YFSETQ. The CDR3 covers 13 residues. The ends were cut back, 0 bases at V and 9 bases at J, with 10 bases in the middle. CDR3: CASSLELAVEQFF. CDR3 bases: TGCGCCAGCAGCTTGGAGCTAGCTGTTGAGCAGTTCTTC.

The genes are TRBV27 and TRBJ2-5; 9 nucleotides match TRBD1. This CDR3 comprises 16 residues. V trimming: 2 bases; J trimming: 3 bases; junction bases outside the gene matches: 7. From germline, CDR1 is MNHEY and CDR2 SMNVEV (reference sequence). Here the CDR3 reads CASSLGPRTGEETQYF. CDR3 nucleotide sequence: TGTGCCAGCAGTTTAGGCCCCAGGACAGGGGAAGAGACCCAGTACTTC.

J is TRBJ2-3 and V is TRBV7-8, with D possibly TRBD1 on 6 matching bases. The CDR3 is 15 amino acids. Trimming took 4 bases from V and 5 from J, leaving 16 bases between them. Germline V gene sequence: CDR1 SGHVS, CDR2 FQNEAQ. The CDR3 loop is CASSSRQDTGDTQYF. For the CDR3, the DNA is TGTGCCAGCAGCTCGCGACAGGATACGGGAGATACGCAGTATTTT. Filled out from reference TRBV7-8 and TRBJ2-3, the complete variable domain reads GAGVSQSPRYKVAKRGQDVALRCDPISGHVSLFWYQQALGQGPEFLTYFQNEAQLDKSGLPSDRFFAERPEGSVSTLKIQRTQQEDSAVYLCASSSRQDTGDTQYFGPGTRLTVL.

Here the CDR3 DNA reads TGTGCCAGCAGCGTAAATCGTGGGCGCTCTGGGGCCAACGTCCTGACTTTC. Translated: CASSVNRGRSGANVLTF. This chain connects TRBV9 to TRBJ2-6; D gene ambiguous. There are 17 residues in the CDR3. Germline assignment: CDR1 SGDLS and CDR2 YYNGEE. Trimming pared 1 base from V and 0 bases from J, leaving 11 bases between.

On this clone itself: Other nucleotide sequences from this sample produce the same CDR3. The chain is built from TRBV9 and TRBJ2-2, with 12 bases aligning to TRBD2. The germline CDR1 and CDR2 sequences are SGDLS and YYNGEE. The CDR3 length is 17 residues. V gave up 1 base and J gave up 0 bases; unmatched junction bases: 1. CDR3 residues: CASSVLAGGTNTGELFF. In DNA form, the CDR3 reads TGTGCCAGCAGCGTACTAGCGGGAGGGACGAACACCGGGGAGCTGTTTTTT.

The chain uses TRBV6-5 and TRBJ2-7; D gene uncertain. Trimming stripped 0 bases from V and 3 bases from J, with 9 bases between. The length of the CDR3 is 14 residues. Germline CDR1 and CDR2: MNHEY and SVGAGI. CDR3 sequence: CASSYSSDYYEQYF. CDR3 nucleotide sequence: TGTGCCAGCAGTTACTCGTCCGATTACTACGAGCAGTACTTC.

The rearrangement links TRBV7-3 to TRBJ2-3, with D possibly being TRBD2 (5 bases). The germline V gene has CDR1 SGHTA and CDR2 FQGTGA. The CDR3 is 15 residues long. Trimming stripped 5 bases from V and 4 bases from J, with 16 bases between. In nucleotides, the CDR3 is TGTGCCAGCAGCCCGAAAAGTGCTAGCCCAGATACGCAGTATTTT. Translation: CASSPKSASPDTQYF.

Comments on this clone: Distinct nucleotide sequences in the sample also encode this CDR3. The rearrangement uses TRBV27 and TRBJ1-1, with D tentatively TRBD1 (6 bases). V was cut by 6 bases and J by 4 bases, with 9 bases left in between. The germline V gene encodes CDR1 MNHEY and CDR2 SMNVEV (reference sequence). This CDR3 has 12 residues. This chain's CDR3 is CASSRGGTEAFF. Here the CDR3 DNA reads TGTGCCAGCAGCAGGGGTGGCACTGAAGCTTTCTTT.

V usage is TRBV6-1 and J usage is TRBJ2-7; TRBD2 is a possible D gene (5 bases). CDR1 and CDR2 from the germline V gene are MNHNS and SASEGT. The V end was cut by 7 bases, the J end by 0 bases, with 16 bases between. CDR3 size: 15 residues. The CDR3 region is CASIKRGQSSYEQYF. The CDR3 coding sequence is TGTGCCAGCATCAAACGGGGTCAGAGCTCCTACGAGCAGTACTTC.

In the case of this clone: The sample holds other DNA sequences that translate to the same CDR3. The rearrangement uses TRBV6-5 and TRBJ2-7; maybe TRBD2 (7 bases). Trimming shortened V by 6 bases and J by 2 bases, and 11 bases separated the two germline ends. The CDR3 runs to 13 residues. Germline-derived CDR1 and CDR2 are MNHEY and SVGAGI. In DNA, the CDR3 is TGTGCCAGCAGGGAGGGGGGGACCTACGAGCAGTACTTC. This sequence encodes CASREGGTYEQYF.

V and J are TRBV7-9 and TRBJ2-2; D unresolved. The CDR3 runs 15 residues. CDR1 and CDR2 from the germline V gene are SEHNR and FQNEAQ (reference sequence). V was shortened by 3 bases and J by 0 bases, with 8 bases between the two germline ends. CDR3 region: CASSFAQANTGELFF. The CDR3 DNA reads as TGTGCCAGCAGCTTTGCGCAAGCGAACACCGGGGAGCTGTTTTTT.

A word on this clone: Other DNA sequences in this sample translate to the same CDR3. The chain couples TRBV27 to TRBJ2-7; the D gene is possibly TRBD2 (5 bases). Trimming removed 8 bases from V and 1 base from J, with 12 bases in between. Germline lookup yields CDR1 MNHEY and CDR2 SMNVEV (reference sequence). This CDR3 spans 13 amino acids. This CDR3 reads CASAAGGSYEQYF. As DNA, the CDR3 is TGTGCCAGCGCGGCGGGCGGGTCCTACGAGCAGTACTTC.

The chain is built from TRBV6-5 and TRBJ2-3; D may be TRBD1 or TRBD2 (5 bases each). Trimming cost V 8 bases and J 10 bases, with 19 bases left between them. CDR1 and CDR2 from the germline V gene are MNHEY and SVGAGI. This CDR3 is 13 amino acids long. The CDR3 sequence: CASAPGPPGSQYF. The CDR3 coding sequence is TGTGCCAGCGCCCCGGGGCCCCCCGGATCGCAGTATTTT.

The chain recombines TRBV27 with TRBJ2-1, with D possibly TRBD2 on 6 matching bases. CDR1 and CDR2 from the germline V gene are MNHEY and SMNVEV (reference sequence). V lost 4 bases, J lost 8 bases, and 12 bases lay in between. The CDR3 sequence is 13 residues long. The CDR3 DNA sequence: TGTGCCAGCAGTTCCAGACTAGTTGATGAGCAGTTCTTC. This encodes CASSSRLVDEQFF.

The V call is TRBV4-3, the J call TRBJ2-1, with 12 bases lining up with TRBD2. Per the germline V gene, CDR1 is LGHNA and CDR2 is YSLEER. The CDR3 spans 16 residues. V lost 4 bases, J lost 4 bases, and 5 bases stayed unmatched. In nucleotides, the CDR3 is TGCGCCAGCAGCCCAACTAGCGGGAGGTTATACAATGAGCAGTTCTTC. Protein sequence: CASSPTSGRLYNEQFF.

V is TRBV5-6 and J is TRBJ2-7; perhaps D is TRBD1 or TRBD2 (5 bases each). The CDR3 runs to 15 residues. Trimming pared 4 bases from V and 2 bases from J, leaving 16 bases between. Germline lookup yields CDR1 SGHDT and CDR2 YYEEEE. The CDR3 DNA is TGTGCCAGCAGCGCCGGGGCGGAGTCGACCTACGAGCAGTACTTC. This codes for CASSAGAESTYEQYF. Using reference TRBV5-6 and TRBJ2-7 for the parts outside the CDR3, the full variable domain is DAGVTQSPTHLIKTRGQQVTLRCSPKSGHDTVSWYQQALGQGPQFIFQYYEEEERQRGNFPDRFSGHQFPNYSSELNVNALLLGDSALYLCASSAGAESTYEQYFGPGTRLTVT.

Concerning this clone: Distinct nucleotide sequences in the sample also encode this CDR3. The gene calls are TRBV4-3 and TRBJ2-1, with 10 positions matching TRBD2. Germline CDR1 is LGHNA and CDR2 is YSLEER. The V gene end was trimmed by 0 bases and the J gene end by 2 bases; junction bases not matched to a gene: 4. This CDR3 comprises 17 residues. The CDR3 reads CASSQERLAGTYNEQFF. The DNA for the CDR3 is TGCGCCAGCAGCCAAGAGAGACTAGCGGGTACCTACAATGAGCAGTTCTTC.

V is TRBV7-2 and J is TRBJ2-5; 8 nucleotides agree with TRBD2. This CDR3 contains 15 residues. Germline CDR1 and CDR2: SGHTA and FQGNSA. Losses at the gene ends were 5 bases for V and 5 bases for J; bases not matched to a gene: 10. Here the CDR3 DNA reads TGTGCCAGCAGCCTATATAGCGGGAATAAGGAGACCCAGTACTTC. Protein: CASSLYSGNKETQYF.